The 22 T cell receptor beta chains listed next were all sequenced from one sample in a study of blood T cell repertoires in COVID-19 (dated by TCRdb to the early 2020s). The library was made by the immunoSEQ multiplex PCR assay. TCRdb re-hosts the immuneACCESS table, in-frame sequences only. Its copies lack some clones; in the studies checked, an unresolved V gene accounts for under half of them, and the cause for the rest is not known. Counted in this sample were approximately 400,000 clones; 80% to 90% of them appeared once. The ten top clones hold around 1.2% of the sample. The source material was peripheral blood. All receptors come from a man aged 40-49 years with acute or convalescent COVID-19.

This chain uses TRBV14 with TRBJ2-2; 10 nucleotides line up with TRBD2. Looked up from germline, CDR1 is SGHDN and CDR2 is FVKESK. This CDR3 has 17 amino acids. With V trimmed by 2 bases and J by 1 base, 4 bases remained unmatched. As DNA, the CDR3 is TGTGCCAGCAGCCAATCTCTAGCGGGAGTGAACACCGGGGAGCTGTTTTTT. Amino acids: CASSQSLAGVNTGELFF.

The chain combines TRBV9 with TRBJ2-1; 10 nucleotides align to TRBD2. CDR3 length equals 16 residues. The V gene's germline CDR1 is SGDLS and CDR2 YYNGEE. V trimming: 4 bases; J trimming: 4 bases; junction bases outside the gene matches: 8. CDR3 DNA: TGTGCCAGCAGCCCCCGTTCTAGCGGGGGTTACAATGAGCAGTTCTTC. It yields the protein CASSPRSSGGYNEQFF.

The rearrangement links TRBV15 to TRBJ1-5; D not resolved. The CDR3 covers 13 residues. The V end was cut by 1 base, the J end by 5 bases, with 6 bases between. Germline V gene lookup returns CDR1 LNHNV and CDR2 YYDKDF (reference sequence). The DNA of the CDR3 is TGTGCCACCAGCAGAGTACTCGATCAGCCCCAGCATTTT. This gives the protein CATSRVLDQPQHF.

The chain uses TRBV7-9 and TRBJ2-3; D is uncertain. The V gene's germline CDR1 is SEHNR and CDR2 FQNEAQ (reference sequence). Trimming cost V 5 bases and J 0 bases, with 9 bases left between them. CDR3 length: 14 residues. CDR3 sequence reads: CASSPSVSTDTQYF. CDR3 sequence (DNA): TGTGCCAGCAGCCCCTCCGTTAGCACAGATACGCAGTATTTT.

The chain has TRBV21-1 and TRBJ2-5; TRBD2, the D gene given by the table, was not confirmed from the DNA. TRBV21-1 is shown as a pseudogene. The CDR3 runs to 16 residues. CDR3 nucleotides: TGTGCCAGCAGCAAACGGACTAGCGGGAAACAAGAGACCCAGTACTTC. This gives the protein CASSKRTSGKQETQYF.

V usage is TRBV5-4 and J usage is TRBJ2-3; 12 bases map to TRBD2. The CDR3 runs 16 residues. J gave up 0 bases and V 4 bases, and 3 bases lay outside the gene matches. Per the germline V gene, CDR1 is SGHNT and CDR2 is YYREEE (reference sequence). Here the CDR3 reads CASSIGLAGSTDTQYF. The DNA for the CDR3 is TGTGCCAGCAGCATCGGACTAGCGGGGAGCACAGATACGCAGTATTTT.

This rearrangement joins TRBV19 to TRBJ2-2; tentative D call: TRBD2 (5 bases). The CDR3 is 13 residues long. The V gene's germline CDR1 is LNHDA and CDR2 SQIVND (reference sequence). V gave up 4 bases and J gave up 4 bases, with 7 bases separating them. The DNA for the CDR3 is TGTGCCAGTAGTAGGGAGCTCACCGGGGAGCTGTTTTTT. Translation gives CASSRELTGELFF.

This clone appeared once. The chain combines TRBV5-1 with TRBJ2-2, with 8 bases lining up with TRBD1. Trimming at V came to 1 base and at J to 4 bases, leaving 3 bases not matched to a gene. The CDR3 covers 15 residues. Germline loops: CDR1 SGHRS, CDR2 YFSETQ. CDR3 in amino acids: CASSLRTGLTGELFF. For the CDR3, the DNA is TGCGCCAGCAGCTTGCGGACAGGGCTCACCGGGGAGCTGTTTTTT.

The chain has TRBV29-1 and TRBJ2-1; 16 bases agree with TRBD2. Germline assignment: CDR1 SQVTM and CDR2 ANQGSEA. The V segment lost 5 bases and the J segment 4 bases; nucleotides outside the gene matches: 8. The CDR3 spans 17 residues. CDR3 DNA: TGCAGCGTTACCGGGACTAGCGGGAGGGGCGGGTACAATGAGCAGTTCTTC. Translating it yields CSVTGTSGRGGYNEQFF.

The rearrangement joins TRBV4-2 to TRBJ2-7; 11 nucleotides agree with TRBD2. Germline V gives CDR1 LGHNA, CDR2 YNFKEQ. V was pared by 0 bases and J by 4 bases, with 14 bases of the junction left unmatched. The CDR3 runs 19 residues. DNA for the CDR3: TGTGCCAGCAGCCAAGATTTAGGTGGGGACACTAGCGGGAGTTACGAGCAGTACTTC. Amino acids: CASSQDLGGDTSGSYEQYF.

CDR3 sequence reads: CASSQDGDRRPFGYTF. In DNA form, the CDR3 reads TGTGCCAGCAGCCAAGATGGGGACAGGCGTCCCTTTGGCTACACCTTC. The chain couples TRBV4-2 to TRBJ1-2; 8 bases match TRBD1. The ends lost 0 bases at V and 7 bases at J; junction bases unmatched: 10. Germline CDR1 LGHNA, CDR2 YNFKEQ. The CDR3 spans 16 residues.

The chain links TRBV27 to TRBJ2-1, with 11 positions matching TRBD2. Per germline, CDR1 MNHEY and CDR2 SMNVEV (reference sequence). The CDR3 covers 18 residues. The V gene end was trimmed by 6 bases and the J gene end by 2 bases; junction bases not matched to a gene: 12. CDR3 DNA: TGTGCCAGCAGAGAACTAGCGGGAGTAGGGAGTCCCTACAATGAGCAGTTCTTC. It is translated as CASRELAGVGSPYNEQFF.

The chain is built from TRBV19 and TRBJ2-1; 8 positions match TRBD2. Per the germline V gene, CDR1 is LNHDA and CDR2 is SQIVND (reference sequence). CDR3 length: 14 residues. Losses at the gene ends were 3 bases for V and 8 bases for J; bases not matched to a gene: 6. The CDR3 DNA sequence: TGTGCCAGTAGTATCGTAGCGGGGACGGATGAGCAGTTCTTC. Residues: CASSIVAGTDEQFF.

This chain joins TRBV6-6 and TRBJ1-3; TRBD1 aligns across 9 bases. The germline CDR1 and CDR2 sequences are MNHNY and SVGAGI (reference sequence). V gave up 5 bases and J gave up 0 bases; unmatched junction bases: 2. The CDR3 is 15 residues long. CDR3 nucleotides: TGTGCCAGCAGTACGACAGGGGGCTCTGGAAACACCATATATTTT. This gives the protein CASSTTGGSGNTIYF.

This clone was found once. The rearrangement uses TRBV7-9 and TRBJ1-5; 8 bases agree with TRBD1. V lost 4 bases and J lost 7; bases outside the gene matches: 6. The CDR3 is 14 amino acids. Germline loops: CDR1 SEHNR, CDR2 FQNEAQ (reference sequence). The CDR3 coding sequence is TGTGCCAGCAGCTCCACAGGGGGTGGACAGCCCCAGCATTTT. Its translation: CASSSTGGGQPQHF.

The V gene is TRBV27, the J gene TRBJ1-2; 7 nucleotides line up with TRBD1. This CDR3 contains 15 residues. CDR1 is MNHEY, CDR2 SMNVEV, per germline (reference sequence). After removal of 3 bases from V and 3 bases from J, the junction contained 7 bases not matched to a gene. In DNA, the CDR3 is TGTGCCAGCAGTTTCAAGGGTACAGGGGACTATGGCTACACCTTC. This encodes CASSFKGTGDYGYTF.

This clone was recorded once. The chain couples TRBV9 to TRBJ1-2; possibly TRBD1 for D (5 bases). With 0 bases removed from V and 9 bases from J, the gap between germline ends came to 18 bases. The CDR3 extends over 15 amino acids. CDR1 and CDR2 (germline): SGDLS, YYNGEE. Here the CDR3 reads CASSVDDIGESSYTF. CDR3 DNA: TGTGCCAGCAGCGTAGATGATATAGGGGAATCAAGCTACACCTTC.

The genes are TRBV6-5 and TRBJ1-2, with 12 bases aligning to TRBD1. Trimming took 6 bases from V and 8 from J; bases not matched to a gene: 10. The V gene's germline CDR1 is MNHEY and CDR2 SVGAGI. This CDR3 has 15 amino acids. The CDR3: CASRMPGQGASGYTF. The CDR3 DNA is TGTGCCAGCAGAATGCCGGGACAGGGGGCATCGGGCTACACCTTC.

The CDR3 bases are TGTGCCAGCAGTTCTTTTGGGAGCTCCTACAATGAGCAGTTCTTC. It yields the protein CASSSFGSSYNEQFF. The chain has TRBV27 and TRBJ2-1, with a tentative D call TRBD2 (5 bases). The CDR3 has 15 residues. Trimming removed 4 bases from V and 0 bases from J, with 10 bases in between. The germline V gene encodes CDR1 MNHEY and CDR2 SMNVEV (reference sequence).

CDR3 nucleotides: TGTGCTAGTGCCCTCGACAGAAACTATGGCTACACCTTC. This sequence encodes CASALDRNYGYTF. The chain employs TRBV12-5 and TRBJ1-2; D is possibly TRBD1 (5 bases). Germline assignment: CDR1 LGHNT and CDR2 FRNRAP. The CDR3 loop spans 13 amino acids. Trimming cost V 7 bases and J 2 bases, with 11 bases left between them.

The genes are TRBV4-1 and TRBJ1-1; tentative D call: TRBD1 (5 bases). The CDR3 loop spans 14 amino acids. The V and J ends lost 3 bases and 2 bases respectively, with 10 bases between them. Germline V gives CDR1 MGHRA, CDR2 YSYEKL. This chain's CDR3 is CASSHRGVNTEAFF. The DNA for the CDR3 is TGCGCCAGCAGCCACCGGGGGGTCAACACTGAAGCTTTCTTT.

The V call is TRBV11-1, the J call TRBJ1-1; TRBD1 might be the D (6 bases). The V gene's germline CDR1 is SGHAT and CDR2 FQDESV (reference sequence). CDR3 size: 16 residues. The V end was cut by 7 bases, the J end by 7 bases, with 25 bases between. The CDR3 region is CASTPGGWRGGLEAFF. The DNA for the CDR3 is TGTGCCAGCACCCCGGGAGGCTGGCGGGGGGGCCTTGAAGCTTTCTTT.